This T cell receptor beta chain was captured by sequencing in a study of T cells in Graves' hyperthyroidism and ophthalmopathy. Orbital computed tomography and thyroid ultrasound, together with serum TRAb and thyroxine and clinical symptoms, were used for diagnoses. The PBMCs studied were ones that came from 10 ml fresh peripheral blood. This clonotype was seen many times. The CDR3 runs 12 residues. The ends lost 4 bases at V and 5 bases at J; junction bases unmatched: 1. From germline, CDR1 is LGHDT and CDR2 YNNKEL (reference sequence). Regions amplified from RNA transcripts were the TCR beta CDR3 regions. The HTBI set primed first-round TCR CDR3 RT-PCR. TCRdb called the multiplex PCR reads again in MiXCR, with one record for every CDR3 protein. This sample has hundreds of thousands of distinct CDR3 sequences; approximately 14% occur once, and the top ten carry approximately 13%.

The TCR was taken from a woman between 50 and 59 years old with Graves' ophthalmopathy. The sample was blood. V and J are TRBV3-1 and TRBJ1-1; 7 bases line up with TRBD1. The chain's CDR3 is CASSRQGTEAFF. CDR3 coding DNA: TGTGCCAGCAGCCGACAGGGTACTGAAGCTTTCTTT.